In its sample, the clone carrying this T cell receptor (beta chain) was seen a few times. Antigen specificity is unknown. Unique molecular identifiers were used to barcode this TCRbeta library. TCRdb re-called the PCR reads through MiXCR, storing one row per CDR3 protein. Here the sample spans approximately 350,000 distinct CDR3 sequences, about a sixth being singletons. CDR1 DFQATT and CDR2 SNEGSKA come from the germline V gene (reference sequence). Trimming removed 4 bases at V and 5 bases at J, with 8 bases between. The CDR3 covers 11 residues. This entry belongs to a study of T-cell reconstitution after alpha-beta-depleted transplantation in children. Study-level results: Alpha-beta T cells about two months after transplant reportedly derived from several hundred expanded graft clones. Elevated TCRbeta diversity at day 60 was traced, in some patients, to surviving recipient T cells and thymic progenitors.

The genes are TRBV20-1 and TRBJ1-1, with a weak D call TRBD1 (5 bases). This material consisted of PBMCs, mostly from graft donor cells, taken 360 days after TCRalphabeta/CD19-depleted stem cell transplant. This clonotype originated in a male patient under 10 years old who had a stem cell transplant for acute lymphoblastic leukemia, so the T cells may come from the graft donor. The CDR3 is CSATRQTEAFF. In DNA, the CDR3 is TGCAGTGCTACTCGACAGACTGAAGCTTTCTTT.